The present T cell receptor beta chain was sequenced within a study of CD8 T cells in Susac syndrome. About the study: Patients with Susac syndrome who were sequenced included about 6 with active disease and eight in remission.

When the RNA was reverse transcribed, random hexamers were used with an input of 0.5 to 1 ug. Amplification of TCR beta CDR3 across 54 Vbeta and 13 Jbeta was performed with immunoSEQ multiplex PCR. TCRdb re-called the immunoSEQ multiplex PCR reads with MiXCR, one entry per CDR3 protein. The data contain 120,000 or so distinct CDR3 sequences, 96% of them singletons. CDR1 is ENHRY, CDR2 SYGVKD, per germline. The V end lost 0 bases, the J end lost 0 bases, and 9 bases lay between the germline ends. This CDR3 comprises 16 residues. Sequencing of TCR beta covered CD8+ and CD4+ T cells obtained from blood. The patients with Susac syndrome were individuals who fulfilled the recently defined diagnostic criteria for disease that was either definite or probable.

The genes are TRBV10-3 and TRBJ1-5; unclear D gene. The TCR originated in a human donor with Susac syndrome. The specimen was CD4+ T cells from PBMCs. This chain's CDR3 is CAISESPGNSNQPQHF. The CDR3 DNA is TGTGCCATCAGTGAGTCGCCTGGGAATAGCAATCAGCCCCAGCATTTT.